Listed below are T cell receptor beta chains from one sample, sequenced in a study of shared clonotypes between healthy human individuals. Some clones are missing from TCRdb's copy, which holds only in-frame ones; the method was immunoSEQ multiplex PCR. The sample carries hundreds of thousands of clones, 95% to 96% recorded once. The sequencing input was naive CD8+ T cells sorted from blood. Every receptor here comes from a woman in her twenties or thirties in good health. Each CDR3 is given with its conserved first and last residue.

J gene,CDR3 length,V gene,CDR3 protein
TRBJ2-4,15,TRBV29-1,CSVGIWEQAKNIQYF
TRBJ2-7,13,TRBV11-2,CASSLDGDYEQYF
TRBJ2-1,14,TRBV29-1,CSVVGTGGPNEQFF
TRBJ2-1,13,TRBV2,CASSPTRNNEQFF
TRBJ2-7,17,TRBV29-1,CSVDGYRHPKGAYEQYF
TRBJ2-3,14,TRBV9,CASSDTGASDTQYF
TRBJ2-7,15,TRBV2,CASSGLAGYSYEQYF
TRBJ2-7,12,TRBV27,CASSFRGYEQYF
TRBJ1-5,13,TRBV28,CASNRGGYQPQHF
TRBJ2-3,16,TRBV6-4,CASSDDGKKGTDTQYF
TRBJ2-7,13,TRBV5-5,CASSMDGAYEQYF
TRBJ1-5,17,TRBV2,CASTSQRWGGEGQPQHF
TRBJ2-4,13,TRBV28,CASSSPGGDIQYF
TRBJ2-3,16,TRBV7-2,CASSSHLDGSADTQYF
TRBJ2-3,16,TRBV7-7,CASSLGRGMGTDTQYF
TRBJ1-1,13,TRBV2,CASLRTSNTEAFF
TRBJ2-7,14,TRBV28,CASSLTSRSYEQYF
TRBJ2-2,20,TRBV10-3,CAISDLLQDSSGENTGELFF
TRBJ2-1,15,TRBV6-5,CASSSVGIRADEQFF
TRBJ2-7,14,TRBV11-2,CASSTGQVKYEQYF
TRBJ2-1,15,TRBV7-6,CASSLERQINNEQFF
TRBJ1-2,15,TRBV4-1,CASSQVVSLSTGYTF
TRBJ2-7,12,TRBV27,CASGTSPYEQYF
TRBJ2-7,15,TRBV4-1,CASSQDSRPGDEQYF
TRBJ1-2,13,TRBV5-1,CASSLGGTYGYTF
TRBJ2-7,13,TRBV28,CASSERGRYEQYF
TRBJ2-5,15,TRBV7-9,CASSPPGTGILTQYF
TRBJ2-5,15,TRBV27,CASSLSRATQETQYF
TRBJ2-5,15,TRBV7-9,CATGLAGVMGETQYF
TRBJ2-5,14,TRBV28,CASSPAGLGKTQYF
TRBJ2-3,15,TRBV7-6,CASSFGTSDTDTQYF
TRBJ1-6,15,TRBV28,CASRVSSSYNSPLHF
TRBJ2-1,13,TRBV29-1,CSVEFLTYNEQFF
TRBJ2-1,15,TRBV4-1,CASSKGTSGSNEQFF
TRBJ2-2,16,TRBV7-8,CASSMERVANTGELFF
TRBJ2-3,12,TRBV28,CASSSSGDTQYF
TRBJ2-2,17,TRBV11-2,CASSLPRGRQNTGELFF
TRBJ1-5,16,TRBV28,CASRPATGGAGQPQHF
TRBJ2-7,15,TRBV27,CASSPTTDNFYEQYF
TRBJ2-7,14,TRBV29-1,CSVVLAGILYEQYF
TRBJ2-2,15,TRBV5-5,CASSFLAGATGELFF
TRBJ2-1,18,TRBV28,CASSLPHPAASGAYEQFF
TRBJ2-2,11,TRBV2,CASSDPGELFF
TRBJ2-7,12,TRBV7-9,CASSPLADEQYF
TRBJ1-1,12,TRBV19,CASSIGLAEAFF
TRBJ2-4,15,TRBV5-1,CASSLDNRGLDIQYF
TRBJ2-5,18,TRBV30,CAWRPNIGPGEGQETQYF